Following are 7 T cell receptor beta chains from one sample sequenced in a study of spatial heterogeneity in lung cancer. TCRdb ran MiXCR on the 5' RACE reads and lists one entry per CDR3 protein. This table has more than 60,000 distinct CDR3 sequences, 7.5% to 9.5% appearing once. Time point denoted: sample taken at primary tumor resection. The source was PBMCs, collected at surgery. The receptor set was obtained from a male donor with early-stage non-small cell lung cancer.

The rearrangement joins TRBV9 to TRBJ2-3, with unresolved D. The CDR3 extends over 13 amino acids. The germline CDR1 and CDR2 sequences are SGDLS and YYNGEE. With 4 bases removed from V and 2 bases from J, the gap between germline ends came to 8 bases. In DNA form, the CDR3 reads TGTGCCAGCAGCCCCATTCCCACAGATACGCAGTATTTT. Its translation: CASSPIPTDTQYF.

This clonotype was counted at least ten times. The chain employs TRBV12-3 or TRBV12-4 and TRBJ2-3, with D possibly being TRBD2 (5 bases). The CDR3 has 14 amino acids. V was cut by 6 bases and J by 1 base, with 11 bases left in between. CDR3 in DNA: TGTGCCAGCAGGAAAGCCGGGGGCACAGATACGCAGTATTTT. The encoded protein is CASRKAGGTDTQYF.

This clonotype was found many times. V and J are TRBV2 and TRBJ2-1; the D is unclear. Trimming pared 3 bases from V and 2 bases from J, leaving 14 bases between. This CDR3 is 16 amino acids long. Germline V gene sequence: CDR1 SNHLY, CDR2 FYNNEI. CDR3 sequence: CASSDGAASPYNEQFF. In DNA, the CDR3 is TGTGCCAGCAGTGATGGTGCGGCAAGTCCCTACAATGAGCAGTTCTTC.

This clonotype was observed many times. This chain joins TRBV29-1 and TRBJ1-1, with 8 bases aligning to TRBD1. This CDR3 contains 14 residues. The V gene end was trimmed by 6 bases and the J gene end by 4 bases; junction bases not matched to a gene: 10. CDR1 is SQVTM, CDR2 ANQGSEA, per germline. The CDR3 DNA follows: TGCAGCGTCGCCGACAGGGGAAGAGGCACTGAAGCTTTCTTT. It yields the protein CSVADRGRGTEAFF.

This clonotype was counted between two and nine times. The rearrangement links TRBV5-4 to TRBJ1-2, with TRBD1 identical over 7 bases. J gave up 9 bases and V 4 bases, and 6 bases lay outside the gene matches. CDR1 SGHNT and CDR2 YYREEE come from the germline V gene (reference sequence). The CDR3 runs to 12 residues. The CDR3 region has the DNA TGTGCCAGCAGCCAGGGGACAGTAAGCTACACCTTC. Protein sequence: CASSQGTVSYTF.

In this sample, this clonotype turned up many times. The chain uses TRBV7-2 and TRBJ1-2; D remains unclear. V lost 5 bases and J 1 base, leaving 11 bases between the germline ends. The CDR3 is made up of 14 amino acids. Per the germline V gene, CDR1 is SGHTA and CDR2 is FQGNSA. CDR3 DNA: TGTGCCAGCAGCCCCGATAGTAATAACTATGGCTACACCTTC. This codes for CASSPDSNNYGYTF.

The rearrangement links TRBV7-6 to TRBJ2-7; D is uncertain. Germline assignment: CDR1 SGHVS and CDR2 FNYEAQ. The CDR3 covers 15 residues. Deletions cut 1 base from V and 2 bases from J, with 12 bases between. Here the CDR3 reads CASSLGHGQAYEQYF. Written as DNA, the CDR3 is TGTGCCAGCAGCTTAGGACACGGGCAGGCCTACGAGCAGTACTTC.